This is a list of T cell receptor beta chains from one sample in a study of blood T cell repertoires in COVID-19. Libraries were prepared by immunoSEQ multiplex PCR; TCRdb keeps only in-frame clonotypes and omits some of them. This sample has 290,000 or so clones; approximately 90% occur once, and the top ten carry 2.2%. The sample comprised peripheral blood. All receptors come from a woman aged 25 to 39 with COVID-19, enrolled during active disease. Both conserved end residues are part of each CDR3. Each record gives: J gene, CDR3 length, D gene, clone size, V gene, CDR3 protein, CDR3 DNA. The D gene is left open where the match is weak. The listing skips clone size in some rows; elsewhere it reads once, few, many or a size class.

TRBJ2-2,16,NA,once,TRBV9,CASSARRQRGTGELFF,TGTGCCAGCAGCGCCAGGCGTCAAAGGGGCACCGGGGAGCTGTTTTTT
TRBJ2-1,15,TRBD1,NA,TRBV24-1,CATSLGQGGVTEQFF,TGTGCCACCAGCCTGGGACAGGGAGGTGTCACTGAGCAGTTCTTC
TRBJ1-4,16,NA,NA,TRBV5-1,CASSLGSNRINEKLFF,TGCGCCAGCAGCTTGGGATCTAACAGAATAAATGAAAAACTGTTTTTT
TRBJ2-2,17,TRBD2,NA,TRBV11-2,CASSLDPSGSRAGELFF,TGTGCCAGCAGCTTAGATCCGAGCGGGAGTAGGGCCGGGGAGCTGTTTTTT
TRBJ2-1,14,NA,few,TRBV10-3,CAISETPSGNEQFF,TGTGCCATCAGTGAGACCCCTTCGGGCAATGAGCAGTTCTTC
TRBJ2-6,15,NA,NA,TRBV28,CASSLEGRGANVLTF,TGTGCCAGCAGTTTGGAGGGTCGAGGGGCCAACGTCCTGACTTTC
TRBJ2-1,16,TRBD2,once,TRBV6-1,CASSERLAGEMGEQFF,TGTGCCAGCAGTGAGAGACTAGCGGGAGAGATGGGTGAGCAGTTCTTC
TRBJ2-1,15,TRBD2,once,TRBV9,CASSVASGNYNEQFF,TGTGCCAGCAGCGTCGCTAGCGGGAACTACAATGAGCAGTTCTTC
TRBJ1-5,16,TRBD1,once,TRBV5-1,CASSRTGQGSGQPQHF,TGCGCCAGCAGCAGAACAGGACAGGGGAGCGGACAGCCCCAGCATTTT
TRBJ2-1,15,TRBD2,NA,TRBV7-9,CASSFLAGGRNEQFF,TGTGCCAGCAGCTTCCTAGCGGGAGGGCGGAATGAGCAGTTCTTC
TRBJ2-3,15,NA,NA,TRBV5-4,CASSPAGSSTDTQYF,TGTGCCAGCAGCCCAGCGGGTTCTAGCACAGATACGCAGTATTTT
TRBJ1-1,15,TRBD1,NA,TRBV5-1,CASSLQGAVNTEAFF,TGCGCCAGCAGCTTACAGGGGGCTGTGAACACTGAAGCTTTCTTT
TRBJ1-3,14,NA,NA,TRBV7-6,CASSSRAPGNTIYF,TGTGCCAGCAGCAGCAGGGCCCCTGGAAACACCATATATTTT
TRBJ2-1,13,NA,NA,TRBV5-4,CASSVRTHNEQFF,TGTGCCAGCAGCGTACGGACTCACAATGAGCAGTTCTTC
TRBJ2-2,15,TRBD2,once,TRBV28,CASSPGLAGTGELFF,TGTGCCAGCAGTCCGGGACTAGCGGGAACCGGGGAGCTGTTTTTT
TRBJ2-1,16,TRBD2,NA,TRBV5-1,CASSLVSSGSRNEQFF,TGCGCCAGCAGCTTGGTGTCTAGCGGGAGTCGCAATGAGCAGTTCTTC
TRBJ2-1,17,TRBD2,NA,TRBV7-9,CASSSFSGRVNYNEQFF,TGTGCCAGCAGCTCCTTTAGCGGGAGGGTAAACTACAATGAGCAGTTCTTC
TRBJ1-2,16,NA,NA,TRBV19,CASSIRGGPANYGYTF,TGTGCCAGTAGTATACGGGGGGGGCCGGCTAACTATGGCTACACCTTC
TRBJ2-7,13,TRBD1,NA,TRBV19,CASGQGGSYEQYF,TGTGCCAGTGGACAGGGGGGATCCTACGAGCAGTACTTC
TRBJ1-5,14,NA,few,TRBV28,CASSTGNNNQPQHF,TGTGCCAGCAGTACCGGGAATAACAATCAGCCCCAGCATTTT
TRBJ1-2,12,NA,NA,TRBV30,CACTQTNYGYTF,TGTGCCTGTACCCAGACTAACTATGGCTACACCTTC
TRBJ1-2,14,NA,NA,TRBV7-8,CASSQTGDAYGYTF,TGTGCCAGCAGCCAGACGGGGGATGCCTATGGCTACACCTTC
TRBJ2-7,14,TRBD1,few,TRBV28,CASSFASGGYEQYF,TGTGCCAGCAGTTTTGCCTCAGGGGGATACGAGCAGTACTTC
TRBJ1-5,13,NA,NA,TRBV12-5,CASGFRSNQPQHF,TGTGCTAGTGGTTTTCGTAGCAATCAGCCCCAGCATTTT
TRBJ1-4,14,NA,NA,TRBV4-2,CASSQSATNEKLFF,TGTGCCAGCAGCCAATCCGCAACTAATGAAAAACTGTTTTTT
TRBJ1-1,14,NA,once,TRBV10-3,CAISEGGRNTEAFF,TGTGCCATCAGTGAAGGGGGAAGGAACACTGAAGCTTTCTTT
TRBJ2-3,14,NA,once,TRBV20-1,CSASIGGRANTQYF,TGCAGTGCTAGTATAGGGGGGAGGGCAAATACGCAGTATTTT
TRBJ2-7,16,TRBD2,NA,TRBV6-2/TRBV6-3,CASSFGTSGRAYEQYF,TGTGCCAGCAGTTTCGGGACTAGCGGGAGAGCGTACGAGCAGTACTTC
TRBJ2-7,14,TRBD2,NA,TRBV3-1/TRBV3-2,CASSTGLAVYEQYF,TGTGCCAGCAGCACGGGACTAGCGGTCTACGAGCAGTACTTC
TRBJ1-5,15,TRBD1,NA,TRBV28,CASGPGGSSNQPQHF,TGTGCCAGCGGACCAGGGGGATCGAGCAATCAGCCCCAGCATTTT
TRBJ2-1,13,TRBD2,NA,TRBV7-9,CASSSGTGREQFF,TGTGCCAGCTCTAGCGGGACGGGGCGGGAGCAGTTCTTC
TRBJ2-3,14,NA,NA,TRBV5-6,CASSLVVYTDTQYF,TGTGCCAGCAGCTTGGTAGTGTACACAGATACGCAGTATTTT
TRBJ1-4,18,NA,NA,TRBV6-1,CASSGPPIRATTNEKLFF,TGTGCCAGCAGTGGACCCCCTATCAGGGCCACAACTAATGAAAAACTGTTTTTT